This TCR beta chain was identified during a study of shared clonotypes between healthy human individuals. Produced via immunoSEQ multiplex PCR; TCRdb's table is partial and in-frame only. Of about 1.5 million clones listed, 95% to 99% were seen once; the top ten hold roughly 0.45%. V was cut by 2 bases and J by 0 bases, with 17 bases left in between. The CDR3 covers 17 residues. Germline values: CDR1 SGHRS, CDR2 YFSETQ. The receptor was isolated from a man aged 25 to 40 in good health. Sample: naive CD4+ T cells sorted from blood. Subset described: CD45RA+ positively selected. This chain joins TRBV5-1 and TRBJ1-2; possible D gene TRBD1, 6 bases. DNA for the CDR3: TGCGCCAGCAGCTTACAGGGAGCCTTCTTCTCTAACTATGGCTACACCTTC. Translating it yields CASSLQGAFFSNYGYTF.